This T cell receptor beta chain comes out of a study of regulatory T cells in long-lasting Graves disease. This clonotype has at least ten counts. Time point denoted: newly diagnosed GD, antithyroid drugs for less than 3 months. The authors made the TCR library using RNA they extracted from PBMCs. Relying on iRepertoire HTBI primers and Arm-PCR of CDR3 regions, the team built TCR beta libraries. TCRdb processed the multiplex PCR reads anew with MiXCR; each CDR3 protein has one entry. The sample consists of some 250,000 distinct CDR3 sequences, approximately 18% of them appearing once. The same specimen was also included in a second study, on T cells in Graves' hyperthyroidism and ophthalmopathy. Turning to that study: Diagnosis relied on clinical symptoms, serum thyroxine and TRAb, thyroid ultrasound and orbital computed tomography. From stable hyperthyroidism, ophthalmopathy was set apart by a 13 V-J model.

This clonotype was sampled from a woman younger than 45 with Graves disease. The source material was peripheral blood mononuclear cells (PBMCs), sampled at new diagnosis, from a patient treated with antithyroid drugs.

CDR3 sequence (DNA): TGCAGTGCTAGCGAGGGCAGGGGGCTTCGCCAAGAGACCCAGTACTTC. This gives the protein CSASEGRGLRQETQYF. V and J are TRBV20-1 and TRBJ2-5; TRBD1 matches at 8 bases. The V gene's germline CDR1 is DFQATT and CDR2 SNEGSKA (reference sequence). CDR3 size: 16 residues. The junction had 10 bases not matched to a gene; V was cut back by 3 bases and J by 1 base.